This T cell receptor (beta chain) emerged from a study of T cell repertoires in cytomegalovirus infection. At the level of the study: CMV infection together with matching HLA type was indicated by public TCR beta signatures.

J was trimmed by 5 bases and V by 0 bases; bases with no gene match: 11. Germline CDR1 and CDR2: MNHEY and SVGAGI. This CDR3 comprises 17 residues. TCRdb reanalysed the reads using MiXCR and keeps one entry per CDR3 protein. The sample holds around 340,000 distinct CDR3 sequences, just under 30% seen once. About this clonotype: The antigen remains unidentified.

General study results and limits: Carriers of CMV and the relevant HLA type were discriminated by public TCR beta frequency.

The genes are TRBV6-5 and TRBJ2-5, with 8 bases matching TRBD2. This sequence originates from a human donor in good health (CMV status not recorded). Some clones in this sample may be carry-over from other donors' samples. This sample comprised cultured PBMCs, obtained from culture after CMV antigen stimulation. The CDR3 loop is CASSYSGLAGDRETQYF. DNA for the CDR3: TGTGCCAGCAGTTACTCAGGGCTAGCGGGCGACCGGGAGACCCAGTACTTC.